The 29 T cell receptor beta chains below all came from one sample that was sequenced in a study of blood T cell repertoires in COVID-19 (dated by TCRdb to 2018 to 2020). Library prep was done by the immunoSEQ multiplex PCR assay. Held by TCRdb, this immuneACCESS table contains in-frame sequences only and omits some clones. Under half of the omission traces to an unresolved V gene where checked; the cause of the rest is unknown. The sample has some 83,000 clones on record, more than 85% of them singletons. The ten largest account for under 8.5% of the sample. Material: peripheral blood. The receptors come from a man at least 80 years old with active or convalescent COVID-19.

The chain is built from TRBV7-3 and TRBJ2-7; D might be TRBD1 (5 bases). The germline V and J ends were trimmed by 2 bases and 6 bases, with 14 bases remaining between them. In germline, CDR1 is SGHTA, CDR2 FQGTGA. This CDR3 has 14 residues. The CDR3 region has the DNA TGTGCCAGCAGCTTATGGTGGGGCTCTGGCGAGCAGTACGTC. Residues: CASSLWWGSGEQYV.

The V and J genes are TRBV7-6 and TRBJ2-2; the match to TRBD1 covers 8 bases. This CDR3 region has 16 residues. V shed 1 base, J shed 5 bases, and the junction held 6 bases outside the gene matches. Germline-derived CDR1 and CDR2 are SGHVS and FNYEAQ. CDR3 nucleotide sequence: TGTGCCAGCAGCTTAGTGCAGGGGGCGAGTACCGGGGAGCTGTTTTTT. Translation gives CASSLVQGASTGELFF.

Worth noting for this clone: The junction departs from the called germline gene at one end, perhaps through a read error. This chain links TRBV5-4 with TRBJ1-1, with D possibly TRBD1 on 6 matching bases. The CDR3 is 15 residues long. Germline lookup yields CDR1 SGHNT and CDR2 YYREEE (reference sequence). The chain's CDR3 is CASNLGGGLHTEAFF. The CDR3 nucleotides read TGTGCCAGCAACTTGGGCGGGGGGCTTCACACTGAAGCTTTCTTT.

The V gene is TRBV6-1, the J gene TRBJ1-1; D uncertain. Germline-derived CDR1 and CDR2 are MNHNS and SASEGT. The CDR3 contains 13 residues. V was pared by 5 bases and J by 1 base, with 8 bases between. The CDR3 protein is CASSFSGNTEAFF. The CDR3 DNA reads as TGTGCCAGCAGTTTTTCGGGGAACACTGAAGCTTTCTTT.

The chain links TRBV5-1 to TRBJ1-1; D gene unclear. CDR1 and CDR2 from the germline V gene are SGHRS and YFSETQ. The CDR3 runs to 15 residues. Trimming removed 0 bases from V and 2 bases from J, with 11 bases in between. DNA for the CDR3: TGCGCCAGCAGCTTGGATGAGGGAAGAAACACTGAAGCTTTCTTT. Translation: CASSLDEGRNTEAFF. Variable domain in full (rest from reference TRBV5-1 and TRBJ1-1): KAGVTQTPRYLIKTRGQQVTLSCSPISGHRSVSWYQQTPGQGLQFLFEYFSETQRNKGNFPGRFSGRQFSNSRSEMNVSTLELGDSALYLCASSLDEGRNTEAFFGQGTRLTVV.

The chain carries TRBV27 and TRBJ1-6, with 10 bases that match TRBD1. This CDR3 region has 16 residues. Germline loops: CDR1 MNHEY, CDR2 SMNVEV (reference sequence). V lost 3 bases to trimming and J lost 9 bases; unmatched junction nucleotides: 8. The CDR3 is CASSLTGGGFLSPLHF. As DNA, the CDR3 is TGTGCCAGCAGTTTGACAGGGGGCGGATTTCTTTCACCCCTCCACTTT.

The rearrangement links TRBV2 to TRBJ2-7; D may be TRBD1 (5 bases). This CDR3 is 14 amino acids long. V lost 3 bases, J lost 2 bases, and 11 bases lay in between. In germline, CDR1 is SNHLY, CDR2 FYNNEI. DNA of the CDR3: TGTGCCAGCAGTGATAGTAAGGGGCCCTACGAGCAGTACGTC. Its protein product is CASSDSKGPYEQYV.

The chain joins TRBV3-1 (or the pseudogene TRBV3-2) to TRBJ1-4, with TRBD1 matching over 8 bases. Unmatched junction bases numbered 6, after V lost 5 bases and J lost 7 bases. The CDR3 runs 14 residues. Germline CDR1 LGHDT, CDR2 YNNKEL (reference sequence). The CDR3 DNA is TGTGCCAGCAGCGACCGGACAGGGAGTGAAAAACTGTTTTTT. Its protein product is CASSDRTGSEKLFF.

V gene TRBV30 combines with J gene TRBJ1-4; the match to TRBD1 covers 9 bases. Germline V gene data show CDR1 as GTSNPN and CDR2 as SVGIG (reference sequence). This CDR3 contains 15 residues. The junction had 9 bases not matched to a gene; V was cut back by 3 bases and J by 7 bases. This chain's CDR3 is CAWSAGQGRSEKLFF. The CDR3 region has the DNA TGTGCCTGGAGCGCGGGACAGGGAAGGTCTGAAAAACTGTTTTTT.

The V call is TRBV6-5, the J call TRBJ1-2, with 7 positions matching TRBD1. CDR1 MNHEY and CDR2 SVGAGI come from the germline V gene. The CDR3 is 12 residues long. V gave up 8 bases and J gave up 3 bases; unmatched junction bases: 3. The CDR3 region has the DNA TGTGCCAGCCACACAGGGGACTATGGCTACACCTTC. Translation gives CASHTGDYGYTF.

The V call is TRBV19, the J call TRBJ1-3; D is possibly TRBD1 (6 bases). This CDR3 is built from 17 residues. The germline gives CDR1 LNHDA, CDR2 SQIVND (reference sequence). V was trimmed by 6 bases and J by 0 bases, leaving 18 bases between them. The CDR3 reads CASSPLTDRTSGNTIYF. DNA of the CDR3: TGTGCCAGTAGCCCACTCACGGACAGAACCTCTGGAAACACCATATATTTT.

This clone appeared a single time. The gene calls are TRBV12-3 or TRBV12-4 and TRBJ2-7, with TRBD1 as a possible D gene (6 bases). With 4 bases removed from V and 0 bases from J, the gap between germline ends came to 7 bases. The CDR3 length is 13 residues. The CDR3 region is CASSWGRSYEQYV. In DNA, the CDR3 is TGTGCCAGCAGTTGGGGGCGCTCCTACGAGCAGTACGTC.

The gene calls are TRBV3-1 (or the pseudogene TRBV3-2) and TRBJ1-6; possibly TRBD1 for D (5 bases). This CDR3 is built from 14 residues. V lost 2 bases and J lost 8, with 10 bases in between. Germline V gene data show CDR1 as LGHDT and CDR2 as YNNKEL (reference sequence). CDR3 DNA: TGTGCCAGCAGCCAACAGGGAGGCGATTCACCCCTCCACTTT. It codes for CASSQQGGDSPLHF.

Only a few counts were recorded for this clone. This chain connects TRBV20-1 to TRBJ1-2; D not resolved. The germline V and J ends were trimmed by 5 bases and 5 bases, with 9 bases remaining between them. Germline V lookup: CDR1 DFQATT, CDR2 SNEGSKA (reference sequence). The CDR3 runs to 11 residues. The CDR3 reads CSAQIGYGYTF. As DNA, the CDR3 is TGCAGTGCTCAAATCGGGTATGGCTACACCTTC.

The rearrangement links TRBV28 to TRBJ2-5, with a weak D call TRBD2 (6 bases). V lost 6 bases and J 1 base, leaving 21 bases between the germline ends. CDR3 length: 17 residues. CDR1 is MDHEN and CDR2 is SYDVKM in the germline V gene. The CDR3 loop reads CASSRRDSPYLQETQYF. The CDR3 nucleotides read TGTGCCAGCAGCCGCCGGGACTCACCGTACCTCCAAGAGACCCAGTACTTC.

The CDR3 DNA reads as TGTGCCAGCAGCCCGATTACTAGCGGGAGTATTTATACGCAGTATTTT. Amino acids: CASSPITSGSIYTQYF. V and J are TRBV11-2 and TRBJ2-3; 11 nucleotides agree with TRBD2. The CDR3 runs 16 residues. CDR1 and CDR2 (germline): SGHAT, FQNNGV. V gave up 5 bases and J gave up 7 bases; unmatched junction bases: 11. The full variable domain, completed using reference TRBV11-2 and TRBJ2-3, is EAGVAQSPRYKIIEKRQSVAFWCNPISGHATLYWYQQILGQGPKLLIQFQNNGVVDDSQLPKDRFSAERLKGVDSTLKIQPAKLEDSAVYLCASSPITSGSIYTQYFGPGTRLTVL.

The gene calls are TRBV5-6 and TRBJ2-1; D unclear. Trimming took off 4 bases at V and 0 bases at J, with 8 bases between the two ends. CDR3 length: 14 amino acids. Germline V gene sequence: CDR1 SGHDT, CDR2 YYEEEE. The CDR3: CASSQYSSYNEQFF. CDR3 nucleotide sequence: TGTGCCAGCAGCCAATATAGCTCCTACAATGAGCAGTTCTTC.

Here the CDR3 DNA reads TGTGCCAGATTGCTTACGTCGGGAGGAGAGCAGTTCTTC. It yields the protein CARLLTSGGEQFF. The genes are TRBV11-3 and TRBJ2-1; 7 bases fit TRBD2. This CDR3 has 13 amino acids. The junction had 12 bases not matched to a gene; V was cut back by 9 bases and J by 10 bases. Germline CDR1 and CDR2: SGHNT and YENEEA.

This clone came up a few times. The chain links TRBV7-2 to TRBJ1-5; TRBD1 matches 7 bases. The CDR3 length is 15 residues. Germline CDR1 and CDR2: SGHTA and FQGNSA. V dropped 1 base and J dropped 2; count of bases not matched to a gene: 2. The CDR3 DNA reads TGTGCCAGCAGCTTAGTTGGACAGGGCAATCAGCCCCAGCATTTT. Translation gives CASSLVGQGNQPQHF.

In nucleotides, the CDR3 is TGTGCCAGTAGCGAGACAGGGGCCGACTCTGGAAACACCATATATTTT. Translated: CASSETGADSGNTIYF. This sequence joins TRBV19 and TRBJ1-3; 8 bases map to TRBD1. This CDR3 has 16 residues. CDR1 is LNHDA and CDR2 is SQIVND in the germline V gene (reference sequence). With V trimmed by 6 bases and J by 0 bases, 7 bases remained unmatched.

This sequence joins TRBV7-2 and TRBJ1-5, with D possibly TRBD1 on 5 matching bases. Per germline, CDR1 SGHTA and CDR2 FQGNSA. CDR3 length: 15 residues. V was shortened by 2 bases and J by 6 bases, with 14 bases between the two germline ends. For the CDR3, the DNA is TGTGCCAGCAGCTTATGGGACTCGGTAGGTCAGCCCCAGCATTTT. Its translation: CASSLWDSVGQPQHF. Full variable domain (missing parts from reference TRBV7-2 and TRBJ1-5): GAGVSQSPSNKVTEKGKDVELRCDPISGHTALYWYRQSLGQGLEFLIYFQGNSAPDKSGLPSDRFSAERTGGSVSTLTIQRTQQEDSAVYLCASSLWDSVGQPQHFGDGTRLSIL.

The J gene is TRBJ1-2, the V gene TRBV7-9; D uncertain. Trimming stripped 5 bases from V and 2 bases from J, with 9 bases between. Germline CDR1 SEHNR, CDR2 FQNEAQ (reference sequence). The CDR3 is 13 amino acids. CDR3 in DNA: TGTGCCAGCAGCCCCGGGAGCAACTATGGCTACACCTTC. It is translated as CASSPGSNYGYTF.

V is TRBV11-3 and J is TRBJ2-1; 10 positions match TRBD1. V lost 1 base, J lost 8 bases, and 8 bases stayed unmatched. CDR1 is SGHNT and CDR2 is YENEEA in the germline V gene. This CDR3 is 16 amino acids long. The CDR3 DNA reads as TGTGCCAGCAGCTTAGTTGGGACAGGGGAAGTTGATGAGCAGTTCTTC. Translated: CASSLVGTGEVDEQFF.

This clone was counted a single time. The genes are TRBV6-5 and TRBJ1-2, with 7 bases lining up with TRBD1. Germline-derived CDR1 and CDR2 are MNHEY and SVGAGI. The CDR3 length is 12 residues. After removal of 5 bases from V and 8 bases from J, the junction contained 5 bases not matched to a gene. CDR3 DNA: TGTGCCAGCAGTCGACAGGGAAGGGGCTACACCTTC. It yields the protein CASSRQGRGYTF.

The chain is built from TRBV7-9 and TRBJ1-1; 10 bases are a match to TRBD1. Trimming removed 5 bases from V and 7 bases from J; junction bases left unmatched: 13. This CDR3 contains 16 residues. CDR1 is SEHNR and CDR2 is FQNEAQ in the germline V gene (reference sequence). The CDR3 bases are TGTGCCAGCAGCCCAACGATTCCGGACAGGGGGATTGAAGCTTTCTTT. The encoded protein is CASSPTIPDRGIEAFF.

As DNA, the CDR3 is TGTGCCAGCAGAAGACTAGCGGGTACAGATACGCAGTATTTT. This gives the protein CASRRLAGTDTQYF. This chain joins TRBV6-5 and TRBJ2-3; TRBD2 matches at 10 bases. CDR3 size: 14 residues. From germline, CDR1 is MNHEY and CDR2 SVGAGI. With 6 bases clipped from V and 3 bases from J, the junction kept 3 bases outside the gene matches.

The V call is TRBV24-1, the J call TRBJ1-1; D perhaps matches TRBD1 (6 bases). V lost 4 bases, J lost 8 bases, and 10 bases lay in between. This CDR3 region has 12 residues. Looked up from germline, CDR1 is KGHDR and CDR2 is SFDVKD. CDR3 bases: TGTGCCACCAGTGACTCCGACAGGGAAGCTTTCTTT. It specifies CATSDSDREAFF.

The chain carries TRBV5-8 and TRBJ1-5, with D tentatively TRBD1 (5 bases). CDR1 and CDR2 from the germline V gene are SGHTS and YDEGEE. The V and J ends lost 2 bases and 4 bases respectively, with 10 bases between them. There are 14 residues in the CDR3. This CDR3 is CASSFWGRNQPQHF. The CDR3 region has the DNA TGTGCCAGCAGCTTTTGGGGGAGGAATCAGCCCCAGCATTTT.

The genes are TRBV19 and TRBJ1-5; perhaps TRBD1 as D (5 bases). This CDR3 contains 13 residues. Between the trimmed V and J ends, which lost 9 bases and 2 bases, there was a span of 11 bases. Germline V gene sequence: CDR1 LNHDA, CDR2 SQIVND (reference sequence). CDR3 region: CASRTFGNQPQHF. The CDR3 nucleotides read TGTGCCAGCAGGACATTTGGCAATCAGCCCCAGCATTTT. Supplemented by reference TRBV19 and TRBJ1-5, the full variable domain reads DGGITQSPKYLFRKEGQNVTLSCEQNLNHDAMYWYRQDPGQGLRLIYYSQIVNDFQKGDIAEGYSVSREKKESFPLTVTSAQKNPTAFYLCASRTFGNQPQHFGDGTRLSIL.